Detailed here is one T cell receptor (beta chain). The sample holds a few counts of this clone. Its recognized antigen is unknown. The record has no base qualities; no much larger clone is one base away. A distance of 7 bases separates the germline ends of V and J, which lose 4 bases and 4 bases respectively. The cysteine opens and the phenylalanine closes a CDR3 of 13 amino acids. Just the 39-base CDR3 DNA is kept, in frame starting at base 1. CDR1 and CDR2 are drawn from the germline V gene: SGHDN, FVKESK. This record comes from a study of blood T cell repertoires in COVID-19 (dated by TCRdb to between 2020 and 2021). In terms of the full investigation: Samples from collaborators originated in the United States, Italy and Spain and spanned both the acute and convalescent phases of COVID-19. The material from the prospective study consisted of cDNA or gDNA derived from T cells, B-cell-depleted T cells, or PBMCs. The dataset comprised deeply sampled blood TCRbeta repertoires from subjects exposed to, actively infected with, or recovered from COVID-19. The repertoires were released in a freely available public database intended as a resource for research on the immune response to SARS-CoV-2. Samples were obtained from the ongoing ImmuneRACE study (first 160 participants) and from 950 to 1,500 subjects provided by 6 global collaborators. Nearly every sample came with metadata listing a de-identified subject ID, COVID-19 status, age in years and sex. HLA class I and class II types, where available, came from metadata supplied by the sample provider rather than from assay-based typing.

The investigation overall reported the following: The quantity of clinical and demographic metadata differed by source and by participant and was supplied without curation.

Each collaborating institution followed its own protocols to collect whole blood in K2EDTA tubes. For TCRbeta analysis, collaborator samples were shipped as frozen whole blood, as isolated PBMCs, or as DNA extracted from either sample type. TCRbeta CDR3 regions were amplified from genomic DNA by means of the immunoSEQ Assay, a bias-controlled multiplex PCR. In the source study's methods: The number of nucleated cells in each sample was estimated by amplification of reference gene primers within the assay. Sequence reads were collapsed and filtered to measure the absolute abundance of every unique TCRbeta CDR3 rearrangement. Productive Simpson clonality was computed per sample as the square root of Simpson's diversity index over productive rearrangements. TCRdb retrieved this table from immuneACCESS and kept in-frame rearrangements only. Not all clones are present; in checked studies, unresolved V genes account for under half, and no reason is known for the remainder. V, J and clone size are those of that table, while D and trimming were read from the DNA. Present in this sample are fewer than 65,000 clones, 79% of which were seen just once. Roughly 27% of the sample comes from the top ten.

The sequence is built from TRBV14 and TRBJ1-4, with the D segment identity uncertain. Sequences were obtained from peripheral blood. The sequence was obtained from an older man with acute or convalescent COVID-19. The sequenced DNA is TGTGCCAGCAGCCGTAGCCATAATGAAAAACTGTTTTTT. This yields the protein CASSRSHNEKLFF.